This T cell receptor (beta chain) comes out of a study of identifying expanded T cells in peripheral blood. Sequenced by immunoSEQ multiplex PCR; TCRdb stores in-frame clones only, minus some. The repertoire holds some 90,000 clones, with 88% as singletons. Germline lookup yields CDR1 SGHKS and CDR2 YYEKEE (reference sequence). CDR3 length: 18 amino acids. Unmatched junction bases numbered 10, after V lost 4 bases and J lost 2 bases. The sequencing sample was made of blood. This rearrangement joins TRBV5-5 to TRBJ2-6, with 9 bases fitting TRBD1. This clonotype was obtained from a person aged 18 to 69 in good health. CDR3 coding DNA: TGTGCCAGCAGCCCGGGTCTAGGACAGGGGACTGGGGCCAACGTCCTGACTTTC. Translation: CASSPGLGQGTGANVLTF. Drawing the rest from reference TRBV5-5 and TRBJ2-6, the complete variable domain is DAGVTQSPTHLIKTRGQQVTLRCSPISGHKSVSWYQQVLGQGPQFIFQYYEKEERGRGNFPDRFSARQFPNYSSELNVNALLLGDSALYLCASSPGLGQGTGANVLTFGAGSRLTVL.